A single sample gave rise to the 24 T cell receptor beta chains below, sequenced in a study of blood T cell repertoires in COVID-19. The repertoire was sequenced with immunoSEQ multiplex PCR; TCRdb's copy has only in-frame clones and lacks some. This sample has roughly 150,000 clones; approximately 86% occur once, and the top ten carry about 6.9%. Sequencing was done on a sample of peripheral blood. All receptors derive from a man older than 75 with COVID-19, enrolled during active disease.

This clone was seen just once. Sequence at one end of the junction differs from germline and may be a read error. The chain has TRBV7-7 and TRBJ2-2; 10 bases are shared with TRBD2. The CDR3 has 15 residues. CDR1 and CDR2 (germline): SSHAT, FNYEAQ (reference sequence). The CDR3 region has the DNA TGTGCCAGCAGCCTAGCGGGGGCCCGGGCCGGGGAGCTGTTTTTT. Protein: CASSLAGARAGELFF. Full variable domain (rest looked up from reference TRBV7-7 and TRBJ2-2): GAGVSQSPRYKVTKRGQDVTLRCDPISSHATLYWYQQALGQGPEFLTYFNYEAQPDKSGLPSDRFSAERPEGSISTLTIQRTEQRDSAMYRCASSLAGARAGELFFGEGSRLTVL.

CDR3 residues: CASSSSGTYKFEQYF. In DNA form, the CDR3 reads TGTGCCAGCAGCTCCTCCGGGACATACAAATTCGAGCAGTACTTC. The chain combines TRBV5-5 with TRBJ2-7, with D possibly being TRBD1 (6 bases). V shed 3 bases and J shed 6 bases, with 19 bases lying between them. Germline-derived CDR1 and CDR2 are SGHKS and YYEKEE (reference sequence). The CDR3 loop spans 15 amino acids.

The chain joins TRBV10-3 to TRBJ2-1; no clear D. The CDR3 sequence is 13 residues long. The V and J ends lost 0 bases and 9 bases respectively, with 9 bases between them. CDR1 and CDR2 from the germline V gene are ENHRY and SYGVKD. This CDR3 reads CAISESSGTEQFF. DNA for the CDR3: TGTGCCATCAGTGAGTCGTCAGGTACTGAGCAGTTCTTC.

The gene calls are TRBV19 and TRBJ1-5, with D uncertain. CDR1 LNHDA and CDR2 SQIVND come from the germline V gene (reference sequence). V was clipped by 5 bases and J by 0 bases, with 8 bases between them. The CDR3 loop spans 14 amino acids. CDR3 in amino acids: CASSGFNSNQPQHF. In DNA, the CDR3 is TGTGCCAGTAGTGGCTTTAATAGCAATCAGCCCCAGCATTTT.

This chain connects TRBV5-1 to TRBJ2-1; 10 bases map to TRBD1. The CDR3 sequence is 14 residues long. The germline V gene encodes CDR1 SGHRS and CDR2 YFSETQ. Unmatched junction bases numbered 3, after V lost 3 bases and J lost 6 bases. The CDR3 here is CASSSGTGVNEQFF. The CDR3 region has the DNA TGCGCCAGCAGCTCAGGGACAGGGGTCAATGAGCAGTTCTTC.

The J gene is TRBJ2-7, the V gene TRBV2; 9 nucleotides match TRBD1. The CDR3 runs 14 residues. V gave up 4 bases and J gave up 3 bases; unmatched junction bases: 4. Germline V gene lookup returns CDR1 SNHLY and CDR2 FYNNEI. The CDR3: CASSGTGAIYEQYF. The CDR3 DNA is TGTGCCAGCAGTGGGACAGGGGCGATCTACGAGCAGTACTTC. Full variable domain (outside the CDR3, taken from reference TRBV2 and TRBJ2-7): EPEVTQTPSHQVTQMGQEVILRCVPISNHLYFYWYRQILGQKVEFLVSFYNNEISEKSEIFDDQFSVERPDGSNFTLKIRSTKLEDSAMYFCASSGTGAIYEQYFGPGTRLTVT.

This rearrangement joins TRBV18 to TRBJ2-1; tentatively, D is TRBD2 (6 bases). Germline-derived CDR1 and CDR2 are KGHSH and LQKENI. The CDR3 is 16 residues long. The ends were cut back, 0 bases at V and 7 bases at J, with 16 bases in the middle. The CDR3 region has the DNA TGTGCCAGCTCACCACCGAGCAGGGCGGGATATAATGAGCAGTTCTTC. As protein: CASSPPSRAGYNEQFF.

This rearrangement joins TRBV7-6 to TRBJ1-1, with TRBD1 matching 7 bases. This CDR3 contains 14 residues. The J segment lost 3 bases and the V segment lost 1 base, leaving 2 bases of the junction unmatched. CDR1 and CDR2 (germline): SGHVS, FNYEAQ. The CDR3 protein is CASSLGTGYTEAFF. CDR3 sequence (DNA): TGTGCCAGCAGCTTAGGGACAGGTTACACTGAAGCTTTCTTT. Looking up the rest from reference TRBV7-6 and TRBJ1-1 gives the full variable domain: GAGVSQSPRYKVTKRGQDVALRCDPISGHVSLYWYRQALGQGPEFLTYFNYEAQQDKSGLPNDRFSAERPEGSISTLTIQRTEQRDSAMYRCASSLGTGYTEAFFGQGTRLTVV.

Notes on this clone: The same CDR3 can be traced to other DNA sequences in this sample. The V and J genes are TRBV18 and TRBJ1-5; D unresolved. The CDR3 covers 15 residues. V was pared by 0 bases and J by 0 bases, with 6 bases between. Germline assignment: CDR1 KGHSH and CDR2 LQKENI. The DNA for the CDR3 is TGTGCCAGCTCACCACCCGGGGATAGCAATCAGCCCCAGCATTTT. It codes for CASSPPGDSNQPQHF.

The chain couples TRBV28 to TRBJ1-1, with D tentatively TRBD1 (5 bases). With 6 bases removed from V and 4 bases from J, the gap between germline ends came to 15 bases. The CDR3 is 14 residues long. Germline CDR1 is MDHEN and CDR2 is SYDVKM. The CDR3 sequence: CASRSYRRSTEAFF. The CDR3 DNA is TGTGCCAGCAGGTCCTACAGGCGGTCCACTGAAGCTTTCTTT.

The J gene is TRBJ1-3, the V gene TRBV5-1, with D possibly matching TRBD1 (6 bases). Deletions cut 4 bases from V and 2 bases from J, with 13 bases between. Per the germline V gene, CDR1 is SGHRS and CDR2 is YFSETQ. The CDR3 is 15 amino acids. CDR3 sequence (DNA): TGCGCCAGCAGCCGTTCCGGGACAACTGGAAACACCATATATTTT. Translating gives CASSRSGTTGNTIYF.

The V and J genes are TRBV6-2 or TRBV6-3 and TRBJ2-1; TRBD2 is a possible D gene (6 bases). The CDR3 is made up of 15 amino acids. The germline V and J ends were trimmed by 0 bases and 2 bases, with 8 bases remaining between them. Per germline, CDR1 MNHEY and CDR2 SVGEGT. The CDR3 region is CASSYSGGPYNEQFF. For the CDR3, the DNA is TGTGCCAGCAGTTACTCGGGGGGACCCTACAATGAGCAGTTCTTC.

The V and J genes are TRBV29-1 and TRBJ2-5; 10 nucleotides match TRBD2. J lost 5 bases, V lost 4 bases, and 4 bases had no gene match. Germline CDR1 SQVTM, CDR2 ANQGSEA. The CDR3 has 13 residues. The CDR3 bases are TGCAGCGTTGCTCTAGCGGGGGTGGAGACCCAGTACTTC. This codes for CSVALAGVETQYF.

This clone has a count of ten or more. CDR3 sequence: CASSAGTGGHNEQFF. Written as DNA, the CDR3 is TGTGCCAGCAGTGCCGGGACAGGGGGTCACAATGAGCAGTTCTTC. The J gene is TRBJ2-1, the V gene TRBV2; 11 nucleotides match TRBD1. The CDR3 length is 15 residues. V was pared by 4 bases and J by 5 bases, with 4 bases of the junction left unmatched. Germline CDR1 is SNHLY and CDR2 is FYNNEI.

This clone has a handful of counts. The chain combines TRBV5-1 with TRBJ1-2; weak D call: TRBD1 (6 bases). The CDR3 loop spans 13 amino acids. Trimming shortened V by 5 bases and J by 7 bases, and 15 bases separated the two germline ends. The germline CDR1 and CDR2 sequences are SGHRS and YFSETQ. The CDR3 DNA sequence: TGCGCCAGCAGAACCACAGGGCAAGGTGGCTACACCTTC. It is translated as CASRTTGQGGYTF.

The genes are TRBV4-1 and TRBJ1-3; tentative D call: TRBD1 (6 bases). Trimming left V 4 bases short and J 2 bases short, with 15 bases between. There are 16 residues in the CDR3. Germline values: CDR1 MGHRA, CDR2 YSYEKL. CDR3 sequence: CASSLRFDRTGNTIYF. As DNA, the CDR3 is TGCGCCAGCAGCCTCAGATTCGACAGGACTGGAAACACCATATATTTT.

The V and J genes are TRBV6-5 and TRBJ1-5, with 7 bases lining up with TRBD1. Germline V gene data show CDR1 as MNHEY and CDR2 as SVGAGI. This CDR3 comprises 14 residues. J was trimmed by 7 bases and V by 6 bases; bases with no gene match: 9. The CDR3 loop reads CASSSTGKVQPQHF. In nucleotides, the CDR3 is TGTGCCAGCAGCTCGACAGGGAAGGTGCAGCCCCAGCATTTT.

The rearrangement uses TRBV10-3 and TRBJ2-1; 9 positions agree with TRBD1. The V gene's germline CDR1 is ENHRY and CDR2 SYGVKD. Germline trimming cut 7 bases from V and 7 bases from J; bases unmatched to any gene: 11. The CDR3 is 15 residues long. The CDR3 loop reads CAITPGQGGGNEQFF. The CDR3, as DNA: TGTGCCATCACCCCGGGACAGGGAGGGGGGAATGAGCAGTTCTTC.

The count of this clone is one. The chain combines TRBV6-5 with TRBJ1-5; D remains unclear. Trimming removed 5 bases at V and 5 bases at J, with 10 bases between. Germline V CDR1 and CDR2: MNHEY, SVGAGI. The CDR3 consists of 13 residues. The CDR3 sequence: CASSRNKDQPQHF. The DNA of the CDR3 is TGTGCCAGCAGTCGAAACAAAGATCAGCCCCAGCATTTT.

The rearrangement uses TRBV9 and TRBJ2-3, with 7 bases matching TRBD2. Looked up from germline, CDR1 is SGDLS and CDR2 is YYNGEE. Losses at the gene ends were 4 bases for V and 1 base for J; bases not matched to a gene: 6. There are 15 residues in the CDR3. CDR3 coding DNA: TGTGCCAGCAGCCCCCGTGGGGGGGGCACAGATACGCAGTATTTT. Residues: CASSPRGGGTDTQYF.

CDR3 in amino acids: CASSQGPGGLNEQFF. DNA for the CDR3: TGTGCCAGCAGCCAAGGTCCGGGGGGGCTAAATGAGCAGTTCTTC. This chain links TRBV3-1 (or the pseudogene TRBV3-2) with TRBJ2-1, with TRBD2 matching 8 bases. The CDR3 has 15 residues. V lost 1 base and J lost 7; bases outside the gene matches: 6. In germline, CDR1 is LGHDT, CDR2 YNNKEL (reference sequence).

This chain uses TRBV7-2 with TRBJ1-1; the D is unclear. The length of the CDR3 is 13 residues. Looked up from germline, CDR1 is SGHTA and CDR2 is FQGNSA. The germline V and J ends were trimmed by 5 bases and 0 bases, with 7 bases remaining between them. CDR3 amino acids: CASSLVVNTEAFF. Here the CDR3 DNA reads TGTGCCAGCAGCCTGGTAGTGAACACTGAAGCTTTCTTT. Drawing the rest from reference TRBV7-2 and TRBJ1-1, the complete variable domain is GAGVSQSPSNKVTEKGKDVELRCDPISGHTALYWYRQSLGQGLEFLIYFQGNSAPDKSGLPSDRFSAERTGGSVSTLTIQRTQQEDSAVYLCASSLVVNTEAFFGQGTRLTVV.

J is TRBJ2-3 and V is TRBV5-4, with TRBD2 matching 8 bases. The V gene's germline CDR1 is SGHNT and CDR2 YYREEE (reference sequence). Trimming took 3 bases from V and 13 from J; bases not matched to a gene: 4. CDR3 size: 11 residues. The CDR3 DNA sequence: TGTGCCAGCAGCTCCGGGACTAGTGAGTATTTT. Protein product: CASSSGTSEYF.

This clone appeared many times. CDR3 sequence: CASSFGVADTQYF. CDR3 in DNA: TGTGCCAGCAGTTTCGGAGTGGCAGATACGCAGTATTTT. The chain carries TRBV7-8 and TRBJ2-3; D is undetermined. Trimming took 6 bases from V and 4 from J, leaving 11 bases between them. This CDR3 contains 13 residues. Germline CDR1 is SGHVS and CDR2 is FQNEAQ.